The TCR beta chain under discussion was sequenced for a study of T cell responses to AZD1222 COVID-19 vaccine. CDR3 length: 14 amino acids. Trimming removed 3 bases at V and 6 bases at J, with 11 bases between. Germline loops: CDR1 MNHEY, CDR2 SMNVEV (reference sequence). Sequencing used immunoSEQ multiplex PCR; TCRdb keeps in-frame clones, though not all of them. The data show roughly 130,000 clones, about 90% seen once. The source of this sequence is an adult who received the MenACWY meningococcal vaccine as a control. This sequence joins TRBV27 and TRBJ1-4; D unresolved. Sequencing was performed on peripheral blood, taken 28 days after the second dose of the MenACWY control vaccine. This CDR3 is CASSFAGQDEKLFF. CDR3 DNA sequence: TGTGCCAGCAGTTTTGCGGGTCAGGATGAAAAACTGTTTTTT.